This T cell receptor beta chain was recorded in a study of CD8 T cells in Susac syndrome. When the RNA was reverse transcribed, random hexamers were used with an input of roughly 0.5 to 1 ug. MiXCR, applied by TCRdb to the immunoSEQ multiplex PCR reads, yields one record per CDR3 protein. The sample holds approximately 190,000 distinct CDR3 sequences, 95% seen once. From blood CD8+ and CD4+ T cells, TCR beta sequences were generated. On this clonotype itself: Its antigen is unknown.

Study-wide results and caveats: There was no clonal expansion in the CD4+ T cell repertoires of Susac syndrome.

This CDR3 region has 13 residues. Germline V gene data show CDR1 as DFQATT and CDR2 as SNEGSKA (reference sequence). The V and J ends lost 6 bases and 7 bases, in that order; junction bases with no gene match: 11. Sequenced sample: CD4+ T cells from PBMCs. This rearrangement joins TRBV20-1 to TRBJ2-7, with 8 nucleotides matching TRBD2. The sequence was obtained from a human donor with Susac syndrome. The CDR3 nucleotides read TGCAGTGCAGAAAGCGGGGGCCGCGGAGAGCAGTACTTC. Translated: CSAESGGRGEQYF.